These 19 T cell receptor beta chains were sequenced from one sample in a study of human T cells and chemical hapten exposure. Using its own MiXCR run on the RACE reads, TCRdb lists one record per CDR3 protein. The repertoire has tens of thousands of distinct CDR3 sequences, around 11% of them found once; the top ten carry approximately 3.9%. Regarding time point: pre-sensitization, week 0. The sample's treatment: therapeutic diphenylcyclopropenone sensitization with weekly scalp DPC. The starting material was whole blood, obtained in connection with sensitization to the hapten diphenylcyclopropenone (DPC). Receptors were obtained from a woman in her forties with alopecia areata. Some clones in this sample may be carry-over from other donors' samples.

This clonotype was counted only a few times. The rearrangement links TRBV12-3 or TRBV12-4 to TRBJ2-1, with TRBD2 matching 10 bases. Trimming took 6 bases from V and 0 from J; bases not matched to a gene: 8. This CDR3 is built from 17 residues. CDR3 in DNA: TGTGCCAGCAGGGTAGCGGGGGGATTGAGCTCCTACAATGAGCAGTTCTTC. Translation gives CASRVAGGLSSYNEQFF.

This clonotype was seen many times. This CDR3 is missing its conserved last phenylalanine or tryptophan, likely due to a read error. The chain joins TRBV7-3 to TRBJ2-3; 14 nucleotides agree with TRBD2. CDR3 length equals 16 residues. The V and J ends lost 3 bases and 1 base, in that order; junction bases with no gene match: 0. Germline V CDR1 and CDR2: SGHTA, FQGTGA. The chain's CDR3 is CASSLGLAGGTDTQYS. As DNA, the CDR3 is TGTGCCAGCAGCTTGGGACTAGCGGGGGGCACAGATACGCAGTATTCT.

This clonotype was detected ten times or more. This chain joins TRBV6-6 and TRBJ2-7; 9 bases are shared with TRBD1. The CDR3 is made up of 14 amino acids. Germline V gene sequence: CDR1 MNHNY, CDR2 SVGAGI (reference sequence). V was pared by 7 bases and J by 2 bases, with 6 bases of the junction left unmatched. The CDR3 sequence: CASMVGQGPYEQYF. CDR3 bases: TGTGCCAGCATGGTGGGACAGGGACCCTACGAGCAGTACTTC.

This clonotype showed up many times. The chain couples TRBV18 to TRBJ1-6; D remains unclear. The CDR3 totals 14 residues. Germline-derived CDR1 and CDR2 are KGHSH and LQKENI. Trimming took 3 bases from V and 7 from J, leaving 10 bases between them. CDR3 DNA: TGTGCCAGCTCACCGGGCCAGGAAAATTCACCCCTCCACTTT. Translation: CASSPGQENSPLHF.

This clonotype was observed many times. The chain uses TRBV7-2 and TRBJ2-7, with a possible D match to TRBD2 (6 bases). V lost 5 bases and J lost 5, with 16 bases in between. This CDR3 contains 14 residues. CDR1 is SGHTA and CDR2 is FQGNSA in the germline V gene. CDR3 DNA sequence: TGTGCCAGCAGCGTCCGGGACTGGGGGGACGAGCAGTACTTC. Its protein product is CASSVRDWGDEQYF.

The chain recombines TRBV29-1 with TRBJ2-5; D ambiguous. CDR1 SQVTM and CDR2 ANQGSEA come from the germline V gene. This CDR3 spans 10 amino acids. The V end lost 3 bases, the J end lost 6 bases, and 5 bases lay between the germline ends. DNA for the CDR3: TGCAGCGTTGAGGGCCAGACCCAGTACTTC. This gives the protein CSVEGQTQYF.

This clonotype was picked up many times. The V and J genes are TRBV7-9 and TRBJ2-5; 11 bases are shared with TRBD2. The CDR3 loop spans 18 amino acids. The V and J ends lost 2 bases and 1 base, in that order; junction bases with no gene match: 9. Germline values: CDR1 SEHNR, CDR2 FQNEAQ (reference sequence). CDR3 sequence (DNA): TGTGCCAGCAGCTTAAGGAGGGGACTAGCGGCAATCCAAGAGACCCAGTACTTC. This encodes CASSLRRGLAAIQETQYF.

The table lists this clonotype with many counts. The chain carries TRBV19 and TRBJ1-1; a possible D gene is TRBD1 (5 bases). V lost 4 bases and J lost 1, with 7 bases in between. Germline V lookup: CDR1 LNHDA, CDR2 SQIVND (reference sequence). The CDR3 is made up of 13 amino acids. This CDR3 is CASSTGPNTEAFF. The CDR3 nucleotides are TGTGCCAGTAGTACAGGGCCGAACACTGAAGCTTTCTTT.

This clonotype was found a few times. The chain is built from TRBV11-2 and TRBJ2-7; unclear D gene. V gave up 5 bases and J gave up 4 bases, with 15 bases separating them. This CDR3 comprises 14 residues. Germline V gene data show CDR1 as SGHAT and CDR2 as FQNNGV. CDR3 loop: CASSPPAGRYEQYF. CDR3 bases: TGTGCCAGCAGCCCGCCTGCAGGACGTTACGAGCAGTACTTC.

The V and J genes are TRBV6-4 and TRBJ2-2, with 9 bases matching TRBD1. Germline loops: CDR1 MRHNA, CDR2 SNTAGT. The V and J ends lost 7 bases and 5 bases, in that order; junction bases with no gene match: 8. CDR3 length equals 15 residues. CDR3: CASTPTGGTTGELFF. The CDR3 region has the DNA TGTGCCAGCACCCCGACAGGGGGTACAACCGGGGAGCTGTTTTTT.

The rearrangement links TRBV7-2 to TRBJ1-1; a possible D gene is TRBD1 (6 bases). V lost 4 bases and J lost 1, with 10 bases in between. The CDR3 has 14 residues. The V gene's germline CDR1 is SGHTA and CDR2 FQGNSA. The CDR3 bases are TGTGCCAGCAGCTCCCAGACAGGGAACACTGAAGCTTTCTTT. This encodes CASSSQTGNTEAFF.

The table lists this clonotype with a few counts. V usage is TRBV20-1 and J usage is TRBJ2-3; 9 positions agree with TRBD2. The CDR3 totals 15 residues. Looked up from germline, CDR1 is DFQATT and CDR2 is SNEGSKA (reference sequence). The ends lost 6 bases at V and 4 bases at J; junction bases unmatched: 11. CDR3 loop: CSAANIAGVADTQYF. CDR3 nucleotide sequence: TGCAGTGCCGCCAATATAGCGGGAGTCGCAGATACGCAGTATTTT.

This clonotype has only a few counts. The rearrangement links TRBV9 to TRBJ2-4; a weak D match, TRBD1 (6 bases). CDR1 is SGDLS, CDR2 YYNGEE, per germline. Between the trimmed V and J ends, which lost 2 bases and 6 bases, there was a span of 15 bases. The CDR3 runs to 15 residues. CDR3 sequence reads: CASSVDGGLGNIQYF. The CDR3 DNA follows: TGTGCCAGCAGCGTGGATGGGGGCCTGGGAAACATTCAGTACTTC. The variable domain in full, with the rest retrieved from reference TRBV9 and TRBJ2-4, is DSGVTQTPKHLITATGQRVTLRCSPRSGDLSVYWYQQSLDQGLQFLIQYYNGEERAKGNILERFSAQQFPDLHSELNLSSLELGDSALYFCASSVDGGLGNIQYFGAGTRLSVL.

This chain uses TRBV6-6 with TRBJ2-5; 12 bases align to TRBD2. V shed 4 bases and J 5 bases; nucleotides not matched to a gene: 8. Looked up from germline, CDR1 is MNHNY and CDR2 is SVGAGI (reference sequence). This CDR3 contains 16 residues. This chain's CDR3 is CASSSPGLAGQETQYF. As DNA, the CDR3 is TGTGCCAGCAGTTCGCCCGGACTAGCGGGGCAGGAGACCCAGTACTTC.

CDR3: CASSKGPDSNQPQHF. Here the CDR3 DNA reads TGTGCCAGCAGTAAAGGGCCGGATAGCAATCAGCCCCAGCATTTT. V gene TRBV12-3 or TRBV12-4 combines with J gene TRBJ1-5, with D unresolved. The CDR3 runs to 15 residues. V lost 5 bases and J lost 0, with 11 bases in between.

Notes on this clonotype: A much bigger clone sits one base away, suggesting this may be a read error. This chain links TRBV27 with TRBJ2-7; D ambiguous. Trimming pared 5 bases from V and 2 bases from J, leaving 13 bases between. This CDR3 contains 14 residues. Germline values: CDR1 MNHEY, CDR2 SMNVEV (reference sequence). In DNA, the CDR3 is TGTGCCAGCAGTCTAGGGATCGGAACCTACGAGCAGTACTTC. Protein: CASSLGIGTYEQYF.

This clonotype has a handful of counts. Sequence at one end of the junction differs from germline and may be a read error. The rearrangement joins TRBV7-7 to TRBJ2-5; the D is unclear. The CDR3 contains 15 residues. Germline V gene data show CDR1 as SSHAT and CDR2 as FNYEAQ (reference sequence). The CDR3 reads CASSLSRLGSETQYF. Written as DNA, the CDR3 is TGTGCTAGCAGCTTATCGAGGCTGGGATCCGAGACCCAGTACTTC.

The sample holds many counts of this clonotype. In DNA, the CDR3 is TGTGCCAGCAGCTTAGCGCTGGGCGGCCAAGAGACCCAGTACTTC. It codes for CASSLALGGQETQYF. The chain is built from TRBV7-2 and TRBJ2-5; D not resolved. This CDR3 contains 15 residues. V lost 0 bases to trimming and J lost 1 base, with 9 bases between them. Germline lookup yields CDR1 SGHTA and CDR2 FQGNSA.

This clonotype was seen at least ten times. The V gene is TRBV18, the J gene TRBJ2-3; weak D call: TRBD1 (6 bases). The CDR3 extends over 15 amino acids. Germline CDR1 KGHSH, CDR2 LQKENI. Trimming removed 4 bases from V and 0 bases from J, with 11 bases in between. The CDR3: CASSRDTPSTDTQYF. The DNA for the CDR3 is TGTGCCAGCTCACGGGACACCCCTAGCACAGATACGCAGTATTTT.